Each of the 7 T cell receptor beta chains below was sequenced from the same sample in a study of OX40 agonist ivuxolimab in advanced cancers. Profiling relied on immunoSEQ multiplex PCR, and the TCRdb table lists in-frame clones only, not all of them. The sample shows some 100,000 clones, around 86% of them seen only once. The sequencing used CD4+ or CD8+ T cells sorted from blood, collected in a trial of the OX40 agonist ivuxolimab. The receptor set was obtained from an adult with an advanced solid tumor such as melanoma, head and neck, liver or kidney cancer.

The CDR3 protein is CASSLQGGVETQYF. The CDR3 DNA reads as TGTGCCAGCAGCTTACAAGGAGGAGTAGAGACCCAGTACTTC. The genes are TRBV7-9 and TRBJ2-5; the D gene is possibly TRBD2 (5 bases). This CDR3 spans 14 amino acids. Germline CDR1 SEHNR, CDR2 FQNEAQ (reference sequence). V lost 2 bases, J lost 4 bases, and 11 bases lay in between.

This chain links TRBV28 with TRBJ1-2; 9 nucleotides align to TRBD1. J was trimmed by 4 bases and V by 4 bases; bases with no gene match: 7. CDR3 length equals 15 residues. Germline CDR1 is MDHEN and CDR2 is SYDVKM. This chain's CDR3 is CASSSTGGRGYGYTF. CDR3 sequence (DNA): TGTGCCAGCAGTTCAACAGGGGGCCGAGGCTATGGCTACACCTTC.

The V call is TRBV5-4, the J call TRBJ1-2; TRBD1 matches 8 bases. CDR1 is SGHNT, CDR2 YYREEE, per germline (reference sequence). This CDR3 has 14 amino acids. J lost 7 bases, V lost 1 base, and 6 bases had no gene match. This CDR3 reads CASSLWQGAGGYTF. For the CDR3, the DNA is TGTGCCAGCAGCTTGTGGCAGGGGGCGGGTGGCTACACCTTC.

This clone has a handful of counts. This sequence joins TRBV7-9 and TRBJ2-7; perhaps D is TRBD1 or TRBD2 (6 bases each). Trimming took off 5 bases at V and 5 bases at J, with 16 bases between the two ends. The CDR3 runs to 14 residues. Germline assignment: CDR1 SEHNR and CDR2 FQNEAQ (reference sequence). Written as DNA, the CDR3 is TGTGCCAGCAGCCGACCCGAGGGGGGCCACGAGCAGTACTTC. This codes for CASSRPEGGHEQYF.

This clone has a single count. The rearrangement uses TRBV2 and TRBJ2-5, with TRBD2 matching 12 bases. The closer fit of TRBJ2-7 to the DNA end suggests the J call may be wrong. CDR3 size: 14 residues. Germline V gene data show CDR1 as SNHLY and CDR2 as FYNNEI. CDR3 protein: CASTLAGGGNEQYF. CDR3 bases: TGTGCCAGCACGCTAGCGGGAGGGGGAAACGAGCAGTACTTC.

V gene TRBV5-1 combines with J gene TRBJ2-3, with D uncertain. V was cut by 3 bases and J by 10 bases, with 15 bases left in between. CDR1 and CDR2 from the germline V gene are SGHRS and YFSETQ. The CDR3 runs to 13 residues. The CDR3 region has the DNA TGCGCCAGCAGCTACCCGGACGCTGGTGCGCAGTATTTT. The encoded protein is CASSYPDAGAQYF.

This chain links TRBV9 with TRBJ2-1; 12 positions agree with TRBD1. V lost 4 bases, J lost 9 bases, and 5 bases stayed unmatched. Germline V gene sequence: CDR1 SGDLS, CDR2 YYNGEE. The CDR3 totals 14 residues. The CDR3 reads CASSKGQGATEQFF. CDR3 nucleotides: TGTGCCAGCAGCAAGGGACAGGGGGCGACTGAGCAGTTCTTC.